These 17 T cell receptor beta chains share one sample of origin, sequenced in a study of lymphopenia after photon versus proton radiotherapy. This table comes from immunoSEQ multiplex PCR, and its TCRdb copy is limited to in-frame clones, with some not included. Among some 3,300 clones listed, around four fifths were seen once. The sample consisted of peripheral blood, taken from a patient treated with proton-based radiotherapy. The receptors here all came from an elderly man with esophageal cancer.

This rearrangement joins TRBV30 to TRBJ2-7; D is ambiguous. Germline CDR1 reads GTSNPN; CDR2 reads SVGIG (reference sequence). Trimming removed 2 bases from V and 1 base from J, with 12 bases in between. The CDR3 contains 14 residues. In DNA form, the CDR3 reads TGTGCCTGGAGTTCGGGCCCTACTTCCTACGAGCAGTACTTC. It is translated as CAWSSGPTSYEQYF.

V gene TRBV27 combines with J gene TRBJ1-4; D call uncertain. V was shortened by 4 bases and J by 5 bases, with 17 bases between the two germline ends. CDR1 is MNHEY and CDR2 is SMNVEV in the germline V gene (reference sequence). This CDR3 region has 16 residues. The CDR3 region is CASSSSVPAKNEKLFF. The CDR3 coding sequence is TGTGCCAGCAGTTCATCGGTTCCAGCTAAAAATGAAAAACTGTTTTTT. Complete variable domain (other parts from reference TRBV27 and TRBJ1-4): EAQVTQNPRYLITVTGKKLTVTCSQNMNHEYMSWYRQDPGLGLRQIYYSMNVEVTDKGDVPEGYKVSRKEKRNFPLILESPSPNQTSLYFCASSSSVPAKNEKLFFGSGTQLSVL.

The chain is built from TRBV9 and TRBJ1-1; no reliable D call. The CDR3 runs to 15 residues. Germline values: CDR1 SGDLS, CDR2 YYNGEE. V lost 0 bases and J lost 6, with 15 bases in between. The CDR3 coding sequence is TGTGCCAGCAGCGTAGCCGACAATTTTTTCGCTGAAGCTTTCTTT. Its protein is CASSVADNFFAEAFF.

This clone was observed once. This chain connects TRBV5-4 to TRBJ2-2, with 7 bases matching TRBD2. The germline V gene encodes CDR1 SGHNT and CDR2 YYREEE (reference sequence). This CDR3 is 18 amino acids long. J lost 1 base, V lost 3 bases, and 12 bases had no gene match. This CDR3 is CASSSKQRDYLNTGELFF. The CDR3, as DNA: TGTGCCAGCAGCTCGAAGCAACGGGACTACCTGAACACCGGGGAGCTGTTTTTT.

The chain is built from TRBV19 and TRBJ2-3; D perhaps matches TRBD1 (5 bases). Trimming took 3 bases from V and 2 from J, leaving 9 bases between them. The length of the CDR3 is 14 residues. The germline V gene has CDR1 LNHDA and CDR2 SQIVND (reference sequence). Here the CDR3 reads CASSIQGFTDTQYF. DNA for the CDR3: TGTGCCAGTAGTATTCAGGGATTCACAGATACGCAGTATTTT. The full variable domain, its missing parts supplied by reference TRBV19 and TRBJ2-3, is DGGITQSPKYLFRKEGQNVTLSCEQNLNHDAMYWYRQDPGQGLRLIYYSQIVNDFQKGDIAEGYSVSREKKESFPLTVTSAQKNPTAFYLCASSIQGFTDTQYFGPGTRLTVL.

This chain joins TRBV5-1 and TRBJ1-1; no clear D. The V gene's germline CDR1 is SGHRS and CDR2 YFSETQ. Trimming pared 3 bases from V and 3 bases from J, leaving 9 bases between. The CDR3 runs to 13 residues. As DNA, the CDR3 is TGCGCCAGCAGCTCCCGCGGGTACACTGAAGCTTTCTTT. It yields the protein CASSSRGYTEAFF.

The rearrangement uses TRBV29-1 and TRBJ2-7; 9 nucleotides match TRBD1. The germline CDR1 and CDR2 sequences are SQVTM and ANQGSEA. The CDR3 contains 13 residues. With V trimmed by 8 bases and J by 7 bases, 12 bases remained unmatched. The CDR3 protein is CSFTGTGSPEQYF. As DNA, the CDR3 is TGCAGCTTCACCGGGACAGGGAGTCCGGAGCAGTACTTC.

V and J are TRBV2 and TRBJ1-5; the match to TRBD1 covers 7 bases. The CDR3 loop spans 15 amino acids. After removal of 6 bases from V and 0 bases from J, the junction contained 5 bases not matched to a gene. CDR1 SNHLY and CDR2 FYNNEI come from the germline V gene. CDR3 DNA sequence: TGTGCCAGCAGAACAGGGGAAGTTAGCAATCAGCCCCAGCATTTT. Translating it yields CASRTGEVSNQPQHF.

The chain recombines TRBV2 with TRBJ2-5; D gene ambiguous. CDR1 and CDR2 from the germline V gene are SNHLY and FYNNEI. Trimming pared 6 bases from V and 5 bases from J, leaving 10 bases between. The CDR3 contains 12 residues. Here the CDR3 reads CASRSSRETQYF. The CDR3 DNA follows: TGTGCCAGCAGGTCAAGCAGGGAGACCCAGTACTTC.

The genes are TRBV4-3 and TRBJ1-2, with unresolved D. This CDR3 has 13 residues. Trimming cost V 1 base and J 5 bases, with 8 bases left between them. CDR1 is LGHNA and CDR2 is YSLEER in the germline V gene. This CDR3 is CASSQAQEYGYTF. CDR3 bases: TGCGCCAGCAGCCAAGCCCAGGAGTATGGCTACACCTTC.

This clone was counted only a few times. The chain has TRBV6-5 and TRBJ2-5, with TRBD2 matching over 9 bases. This CDR3 spans 14 amino acids. Germline lookup yields CDR1 MNHEY and CDR2 SVGAGI. V shed 6 bases and J 2 bases; nucleotides not matched to a gene: 4. CDR3: CASRASGEQETQYF. In DNA, the CDR3 is TGTGCCAGCAGAGCTAGCGGGGAGCAAGAGACCCAGTACTTC.

The rearrangement uses TRBV7-3 and TRBJ1-5; TRBD1 aligns across 10 bases. This CDR3 has 16 residues. V lost 5 bases and J lost 2; bases outside the gene matches: 6. The V gene's germline CDR1 is SGHTA and CDR2 FQGTGA. The CDR3 coding sequence is TGTGCCAGCAGCAATCCGACAGGGGGCGGCAATCAGCCCCAGCATTTT. This translates into CASSNPTGGGNQPQHF.

The chain joins TRBV7-2 to TRBJ2-5; the match to TRBD2 covers 9 bases. Per germline, CDR1 SGHTA and CDR2 FQGNSA. V lost 6 bases, J lost 4 bases, and 12 bases stayed unmatched. The CDR3 totals 16 residues. In DNA form, the CDR3 reads TGTGCCAGCAGGGAAAACGGGACTAGCCCTAGAGAGACCCAGTACTTC. This translates into CASRENGTSPRETQYF.

In its sample, this clone was seen a few times. This rearrangement joins TRBV4-2 to TRBJ2-3; weak D call: TRBD1 (6 bases). The CDR3 extends over 16 amino acids. The ends were cut back, 3 bases at V and 1 base at J, with 14 bases in the middle. Germline values: CDR1 LGHNA, CDR2 YNFKEQ. The CDR3: CASSQDGTRRTDTQYF. The CDR3 bases are TGTGCCAGCAGCCAGGACGGGACAAGGCGCACAGATACGCAGTATTTT.

V and J are TRBV27 and TRBJ2-7; 8 bases line up with TRBD1. Losses at the gene ends were 6 bases for V and 4 bases for J; bases not matched to a gene: 8. Germline loops: CDR1 MNHEY, CDR2 SMNVEV (reference sequence). The CDR3 is 14 residues long. The CDR3 sequence: CASRPGGAGYEQYF. For the CDR3, the DNA is TGTGCCAGCAGGCCAGGGGGCGCAGGATACGAGCAGTACTTC.

The chain's CDR3 is CASSQDIARGHGGYTF. The CDR3 DNA reads TGCGCCAGCAGCCAAGATATTGCCAGGGGGCATGGTGGCTACACCTTC. This chain joins TRBV4-1 and TRBJ1-2, with 8 bases that match TRBD1. In germline, CDR1 is MGHRA, CDR2 YSYEKL. There are 16 residues in the CDR3. Losses at the gene ends were 0 bases for V and 7 bases for J; bases not matched to a gene: 10.

This clone was found a few times. This chain joins TRBV28 and TRBJ1-2; tentatively, D is TRBD1 (6 bases). The V and J ends lost 10 bases and 2 bases respectively, with 11 bases between them. The germline CDR1 and CDR2 sequences are MDHEN and SYDVKM. This CDR3 is 12 amino acids long. In DNA form, the CDR3 reads TGTGCCATTGGGGGGCGCAACTATGGCTACACCTTC. Amino acids: CAIGGRNYGYTF.